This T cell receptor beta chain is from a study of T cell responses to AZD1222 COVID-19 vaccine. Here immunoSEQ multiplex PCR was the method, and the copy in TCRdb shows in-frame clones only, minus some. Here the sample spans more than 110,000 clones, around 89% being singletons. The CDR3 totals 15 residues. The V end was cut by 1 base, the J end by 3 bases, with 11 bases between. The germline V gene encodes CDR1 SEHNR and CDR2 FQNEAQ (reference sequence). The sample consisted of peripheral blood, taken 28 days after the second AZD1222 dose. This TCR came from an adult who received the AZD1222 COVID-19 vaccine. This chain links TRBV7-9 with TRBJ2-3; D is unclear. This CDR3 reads CASSLEGKGTDTQYF. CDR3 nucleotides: TGTGCCAGCAGCTTAGAAGGGAAAGGGACAGATACGCAGTATTTT.